The 3 T cell receptor beta chains given below trace back to one sample, sequenced in a study of blood T cells in healthy people across ages. Then a second PCR, running roughly 7 to 11 cycles, was carried out with a sample-barcoded 5' primer and a J-beta primer mix. Using its own MiXCR run on the 5' RACE reads, TCRdb lists one record per CDR3 protein. Of some 1.5 million distinct CDR3 sequences listed, around 40% were seen once; the top ten hold about 4%. The sample taken for sequencing was blood. The source is a woman aged 18-35 years in good health.

V and J are TRBV18 and TRBJ1-2; no clear D. The germline V gene encodes CDR1 KGHSH and CDR2 LQKENI. Trimming stripped 3 bases from V and 3 bases from J, with 14 bases between. There are 15 residues in the CDR3. CDR3: CASSPKALGDYGYTF. CDR3 bases: TGTGCCAGCTCACCCAAGGCTCTCGGGGACTATGGCTACACCTTC.

This clonotype has just a few counts. V and J are TRBV5-1 and TRBJ2-7; D call uncertain. The V gene's germline CDR1 is SGHRS and CDR2 YFSETQ. V lost 3 bases and J lost 0, with 7 bases in between. The CDR3 has 13 amino acids. The CDR3 spells CASSWKRSYEQYF. The CDR3, as DNA: TGCGCCAGCAGCTGGAAACGCTCCTACGAGCAGTACTTC.

This clonotype was detected only a few times. This chain joins TRBV6-6 and TRBJ2-7, with no clear D. Germline V gives CDR1 MNHNY, CDR2 SVGAGI (reference sequence). This CDR3 spans 14 amino acids. Trimming cost V 5 bases and J 5 bases, with 16 bases left between them. The CDR3 coding sequence is TGTGCCAGCAGTCCGGGCGAGAAGGCCGACGAGCAGTACTTC. It codes for CASSPGEKADEQYF.